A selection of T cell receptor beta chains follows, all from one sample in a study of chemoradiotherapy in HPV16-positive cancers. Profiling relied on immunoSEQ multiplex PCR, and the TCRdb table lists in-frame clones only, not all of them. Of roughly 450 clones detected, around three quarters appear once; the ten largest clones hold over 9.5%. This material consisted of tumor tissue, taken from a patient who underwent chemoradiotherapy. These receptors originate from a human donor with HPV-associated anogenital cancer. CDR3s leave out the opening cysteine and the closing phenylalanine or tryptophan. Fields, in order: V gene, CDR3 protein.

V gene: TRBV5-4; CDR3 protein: ASSRRLAGPYNEQF
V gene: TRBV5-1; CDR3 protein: ASSLAGGLFYEQY
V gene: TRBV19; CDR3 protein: ASSIDRGLGTEAF
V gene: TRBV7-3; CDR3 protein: ASSLTSGEADTQY
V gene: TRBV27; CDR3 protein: ASSWGGLQGSSTDTQY
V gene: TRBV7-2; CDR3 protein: ASSPPGLAGGNEQF
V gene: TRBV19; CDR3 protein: ASSSRRNTEAF
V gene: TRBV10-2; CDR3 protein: ASTDRSSNQPQH
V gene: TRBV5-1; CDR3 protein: ASSLLGQAIYGYT
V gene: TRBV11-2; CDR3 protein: ASSLDRAGVSDTQY
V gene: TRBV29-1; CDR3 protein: TINGNRETQY
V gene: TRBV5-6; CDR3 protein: ASRPGSGEAF
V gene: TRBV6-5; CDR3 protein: ASSYGGRTEAF
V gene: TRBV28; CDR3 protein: ASRLRETQY
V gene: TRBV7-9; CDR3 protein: ASSLFYSPLH
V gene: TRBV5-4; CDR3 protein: ASSFRTGPSNYGYT
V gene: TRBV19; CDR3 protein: ASKFGNTGANTEAF
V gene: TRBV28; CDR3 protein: ASSLSPAYGYT
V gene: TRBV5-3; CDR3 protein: ARSFGRGGRQMNTEAF
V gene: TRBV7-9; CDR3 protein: ASSTTQPRTSGVDEQF
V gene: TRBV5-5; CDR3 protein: ASSLEWTGKLSSGNTIY
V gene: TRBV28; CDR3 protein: ASSRGQGYEQY
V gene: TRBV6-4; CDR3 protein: ASSSSGGGTGELF
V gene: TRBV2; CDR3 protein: ASRDRTLYEQY
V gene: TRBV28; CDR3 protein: ASSLRPYSNQPQH
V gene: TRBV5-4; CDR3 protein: ASSSWTGEGYT
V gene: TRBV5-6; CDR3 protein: ASSRGRWNTEAF
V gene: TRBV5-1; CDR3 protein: ASSLGSADTQY
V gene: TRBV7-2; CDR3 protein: ASSLALAGDVTDTQY
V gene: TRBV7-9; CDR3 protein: ASSLDYNEQF